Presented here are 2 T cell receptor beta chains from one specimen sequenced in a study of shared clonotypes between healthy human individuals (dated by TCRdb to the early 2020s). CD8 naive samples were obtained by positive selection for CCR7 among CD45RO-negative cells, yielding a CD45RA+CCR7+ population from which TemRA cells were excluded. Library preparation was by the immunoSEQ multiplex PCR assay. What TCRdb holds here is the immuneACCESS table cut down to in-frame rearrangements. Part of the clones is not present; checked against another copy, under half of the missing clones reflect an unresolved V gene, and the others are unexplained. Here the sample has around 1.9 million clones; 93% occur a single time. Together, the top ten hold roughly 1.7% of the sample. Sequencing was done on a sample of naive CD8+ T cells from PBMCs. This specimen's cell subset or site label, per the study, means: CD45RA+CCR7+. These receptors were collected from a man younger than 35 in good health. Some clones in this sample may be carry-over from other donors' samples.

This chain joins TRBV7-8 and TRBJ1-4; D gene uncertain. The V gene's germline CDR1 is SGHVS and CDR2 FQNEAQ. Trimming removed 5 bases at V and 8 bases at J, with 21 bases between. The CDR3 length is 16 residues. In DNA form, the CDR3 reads TGTGCCAGCAGCCCGAAACGACAAATCGGGTGGGAAAAACTGTTTTTT. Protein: CASSPKRQIGWEKLFF.

This chain's CDR3 is CASSLNLAGKYEQYF. CDR3 bases: TGCGCCAGCAGCTTGAATTTAGCGGGAAAGTACGAGCAGTACTTC. V gene TRBV5-1 combines with J gene TRBJ2-7; 8 nucleotides line up with TRBD2. This CDR3 is built from 15 residues. Germline CDR1 is SGHRS and CDR2 is YFSETQ. Losses at the gene ends were 1 base for V and 4 bases for J; bases not matched to a gene: 7.